Reported below is one T cell receptor beta chain. Measured with immunoSEQ multiplex PCR; TCRdb has only the in-frame clones, and not every one. The sample yields about 180,000 clones, around 88% seen once. This sample was included in a study of blood T cell repertoires in COVID-19. Participants were placed into cohorts based on the clinical history they reported. The CDR3 length is 16 residues. With 2 bases removed from V and 5 bases from J, the gap between germline ends came to 13 bases. Germline V gene sequence: CDR1 SGHTA, CDR2 FQGNSA. The sample consisted of PBMCs or T cells enriched from blood (not recorded which). The genes are TRBV7-2 and TRBJ1-6; D is uncertain. The receptor comes from a woman under 40 who had recovered from COVID-19. The CDR3 loop reads CASSLSWAADNSPLHF. DNA of the CDR3: TGTGCCAGCAGCTTAAGTTGGGCAGCAGATAATTCACCCCTCCACTTT. The variable domain in full, completed from reference TRBV7-2 and TRBJ1-6, reads GAGVSQSPSNKVTEKGKDVELRCDPISGHTALYWYRQSLGQGLEFLIYFQGNSAPDKSGLPSDRFSAERTGGSVSTLTIQRTQQEDSAVYLCASSLSWAADNSPLHFGNGTRLTVT.